Listed below are T cell receptor beta chains from one sample, sequenced in a study of CD8+CD57+ T cells in acquired aplastic anemia. TCRdb recomputed calls from the reads with MiXCR, one row per CDR3 protein. The sample lists 150,000 or so distinct CDR3 sequences, roughly 45% occurring once. The specimen sequenced was sorted CD4+, CD8+, or CD8+CD57+ T cells (not recorded which) from PBMCs. The receptor source for this set is a human donor with aplastic anemia. Each CDR3 is given without its conserved first and last residue.

J gene: TRBJ2-7
V gene: TRBV24-1
CDR3 protein: ATSDPISYEQY

J gene: TRBJ2-1
V gene: TRBV2
CDR3 protein: ASTLDGPLNNEQF

J gene: TRBJ1-2
V gene: TRBV6-4
CDR3 protein: ASSETGAGVGYT

J gene: TRBJ2-1
V gene: TRBV11-2
CDR3 protein: ASSTASGRASEQF

J gene: TRBJ2-7
V gene: TRBV7-6
CDR3 protein: ASSFGQGGEQY

J gene: TRBJ1-1
V gene: TRBV2
CDR3 protein: ASSTDRLNTEAF

J gene: TRBJ1-4
V gene: TRBV5-6
CDR3 protein: ASSFGGQGSEKLS

J gene: TRBJ1-4
V gene: TRBV19
CDR3 protein: ASSMRGQGVEKLF

J gene: TRBJ1-2
V gene: TRBV29-1
CDR3 protein: SVEDRRGGNYGYT

J gene: TRBJ1-2
V gene: TRBV20-1
CDR3 protein: SATGEANYGYT

J gene: TRBJ1-1
V gene: TRBV7-2
CDR3 protein: ASSEAPNTEAF

J gene: TRBJ2-2
V gene: TRBV10-3
CDR3 protein: AISESGQGSVGELF

J gene: TRBJ2-4
V gene: TRBV5-4
CDR3 protein: ASSFTKGGAKNIQY

J gene: TRBJ2-3
V gene: TRBV9
CDR3 protein: ASSVGNSIGDTQY

J gene: TRBJ1-1
V gene: TRBV5-4
CDR3 protein: ASSLVVVQGSSNTEAF

J gene: TRBJ2-2
V gene: TRBV15
CDR3 protein: ATSRQGTGELF

J gene: TRBJ1-1
V gene: TRBV10-3
CDR3 protein: AISLRQDTEAF

J gene: TRBJ2-7
V gene: TRBV19
CDR3 protein: ASKTGGEQY

J gene: TRBJ2-7
V gene: TRBV4-3
CDR3 protein: ASSQTSGGTSYEQY

J gene: TRBJ2-2
V gene: TRBV11-2
CDR3 protein: ASSSSTSGSGTGEPF

J gene: TRBJ1-1
V gene: TRBV19
CDR3 protein: ASSIDHRANTEAF

J gene: TRBJ1-5
V gene: TRBV20-1
CDR3 protein: SARDRSRSNQPQH

J gene: TRBJ2-7
V gene: TRBV19
CDR3 protein: ASSIAGGNYEQY

J gene: TRBJ1-2
V gene: TRBV3-1
CDR3 protein: ASSIPGGGYT

J gene: TRBJ1-3
V gene: TRBV25-1
CDR3 protein: ASSDPQGAENTIY

J gene: TRBJ2-7
V gene: TRBV7-2
CDR3 protein: ASSLAWGEQY

J gene: TRBJ2-5
V gene: TRBV2
CDR3 protein: ASGLGPQETQY